These 24 T cell receptor beta chains were all obtained from the same sample, sequenced in a study of T-cell reconstitution after alpha-beta-depleted transplantation in children. TCRbeta library construction was performed incorporating unique molecular identifiers. TCRdb fed the PCR reads into MiXCR, producing one record per CDR3 protein. The sample has fewer than 400,000 distinct CDR3 sequences; 20% to 30% are singletons. This specimen was PBMCs, mostly from graft donor cells, taken 180 days after TCRalphabeta/CD19-depleted stem cell transplant. These receptor sequences come from a male patient younger than 18 who had a stem cell transplant for acute lymphoblastic leukemia, so the T cells may come from the graft donor.

There are a few counts of this clonotype. The chain has TRBV25-1 and TRBJ2-2, with D possibly TRBD1 on 6 matching bases. V was shortened by 4 bases and J by 8 bases, with 17 bases between the two germline ends. CDR1 MGHDK and CDR2 SYGVNS come from the germline V gene. CDR3 length: 15 residues. CDR3 DNA: TGTGCCAGCAGTGGGGGATACAGGGTAACAGGGGAGCTGTTTTTT. Protein sequence: CASSGGYRVTGELFF.

This clonotype has only a few counts. This sequence joins TRBV27 and TRBJ2-7; possible D gene TRBD1, 5 bases. The germline V gene encodes CDR1 MNHEY and CDR2 SMNVEV (reference sequence). V was shortened by 3 bases and J by 6 bases, with 15 bases between the two germline ends. The CDR3 length is 14 residues. The CDR3 sequence: CASSFQGTLVEQYF. The DNA for the CDR3 is TGTGCCAGCAGTTTTCAGGGTACCTTGGTCGAGCAGTACTTC.

In its sample, this clonotype was seen many times. The chain carries TRBV11-2 and TRBJ2-1, with D possibly being TRBD2 (5 bases). Germline CDR1 SGHAT, CDR2 FQNNGV. This CDR3 has 14 amino acids. Trimming took off 1 base at V and 5 bases at J, with 9 bases between the two ends. The DNA for the CDR3 is TGTGCCAGCAGCTTAGCGGGGTTCCACAATGAGCAGTTCTTC. Translating gives CASSLAGFHNEQFF.

A note on this clonotype: The junction departs from germline at one end; a sequencing error may be responsible. The rearrangement uses TRBV12-3 or TRBV12-4 and TRBJ2-4; perhaps TRBD2 as D (7 bases). The length of the CDR3 is 16 residues. The CDR3 reads CASSLLGGAGWDIQSF. CDR3 nucleotides: TGTGCCAGCAGTCTCCTAGGGGGGGCCGGGTGGGACATTCAGTCCTTC.

This clonotype was detected a few times. This rearrangement joins TRBV5-6 to TRBJ1-5; D is perhaps TRBD1 (6 bases). Per the germline V gene, CDR1 is SGHDT and CDR2 is YYEEEE. Trimming pared 2 bases from V and 7 bases from J, leaving 16 bases between. The CDR3 is made up of 15 amino acids. CDR3: CASSLKGGRGQPQHF. CDR3 bases: TGTGCCAGCAGCTTAAAGGGGGGAAGGGGCCAGCCCCAGCATTTT.

The chain couples TRBV2 to TRBJ1-2, with TRBD1 matching 7 bases. Trimming at V came to 11 bases and at J to 0 bases, leaving 12 bases not matched to a gene. The CDR3 runs to 15 residues. Germline V lookup: CDR1 SNHLY, CDR2 FYNNEI. CDR3 DNA: TGTGCCGGGGGGGGACAGCTCTTTCCTAACTATGGCTACACCTTC. Translation: CAGGGQLFPNYGYTF. Combining the CDR3 with reference TRBV2 and TRBJ1-2 gives the whole variable domain EPEVTQTPSHQVTQMGQEVILRCVPISNHLYFYWYRQILGQKVEFLVSFYNNEISEKSEIFDDQFSVERPDGSNFTLKIRSTKLEDSAMYFCAGGGQLFPNYGYTFGSGTRLTVV.

This clonotype came up a few times. V gene TRBV11-2 combines with J gene TRBJ2-7; 11 positions match TRBD2. The germline V gene has CDR1 SGHAT and CDR2 FQNNGV. The CDR3 is made up of 13 amino acids. The V gene end was trimmed by 0 bases and the J gene end by 12 bases; junction bases not matched to a gene: 4. The CDR3 is CASSLEGLAEGYF. The DNA for the CDR3 is TGTGCCAGCAGCTTAGAGGGACTAGCGGAGGGGTACTTC.

This clonotype occurred a few times. The chain carries TRBV29-1 and TRBJ2-7; 8 bases line up with TRBD2. Losses at the gene ends were 7 bases for V and 0 bases for J; bases not matched to a gene: 8. There are 14 residues in the CDR3. Germline CDR1 reads SQVTM; CDR2 reads ANQGSEA. The CDR3 DNA follows: TGCAGCGCCGAGCGGCTAGCGGGCTCCTACGAGCAGTACTTC. Translating it yields CSAERLAGSYEQYF.

The V and J genes are TRBV7-3 and TRBJ2-5; 7 nucleotides line up with TRBD1. The germline gives CDR1 SGHTA, CDR2 FQGTGA. Germline trimming cut 2 bases from V and 4 bases from J; bases unmatched to any gene: 4. The length of the CDR3 is 14 residues. This chain's CDR3 is CASSLQGEGETQYF. The CDR3 DNA reads as TGTGCCAGCAGCTTACAGGGGGAAGGAGAGACCCAGTACTTC.

In its sample, this clonotype was seen a few times. This chain links TRBV11-2 with TRBJ2-7; 14 bases match TRBD2. The CDR3 contains 18 residues. Losses at the gene ends were 4 bases for V and 3 bases for J; bases not matched to a gene: 11. The germline V gene has CDR1 SGHAT and CDR2 FQNNGV. CDR3 loop: CASSSGLAGVLGYYEQYF. CDR3 DNA: TGTGCCAGCAGCTCGGGACTAGCGGGAGTATTAGGTTACTACGAGCAGTACTTC.

This clonotype was counted between two and nine times. The chain recombines TRBV4-2 with TRBJ1-5; no firm D call. Trimming took 2 bases from V and 4 from J, leaving 12 bases between them. The CDR3 contains 15 residues. Germline lookup yields CDR1 LGHNA and CDR2 YNFKEQ. CDR3 DNA: TGTGCCAGCAGCCAATGGGGTATCTCGAATCAGCCCCAGCATTTT. The encoded protein is CASSQWGISNQPQHF.

The gene calls are TRBV20-1 and TRBJ2-7; D not resolved. Trimming left V 3 bases short and J 3 bases short, with 15 bases between. CDR1 and CDR2 from the germline V gene are DFQATT and SNEGSKA (reference sequence). CDR3 length: 14 amino acids. CDR3 in DNA: TGCAGTGCTAGGGTCGGGTTCCACATCTACGAGCAGTACTTC. It yields the protein CSARVGFHIYEQYF.

The chain recombines TRBV20-1 with TRBJ2-7, with D perhaps given as TRBD1 or TRBD2 (5 bases each). CDR3 length: 12 amino acids. V lost 8 bases to trimming and J lost 2 bases, with 13 bases between them. The germline V gene encodes CDR1 DFQATT and CDR2 SNEGSKA (reference sequence). CDR3 sequence reads: CSTGEGPYEQYF. The DNA for the CDR3 is TGCAGTACGGGTGAGGGGCCCTACGAGCAGTACTTC.

This sequence joins TRBV4-2 and TRBJ2-7; 9 nucleotides align to TRBD2. After removal of 2 bases from V and 2 bases from J, the junction contained 7 bases not matched to a gene. The CDR3 is 16 residues long. Per germline, CDR1 LGHNA and CDR2 YNFKEQ. This chain's CDR3 is CASSQSRASGTYEQYF. Here the CDR3 DNA reads TGTGCCAGCAGCCAATCAAGGGCTAGCGGGACCTACGAGCAGTACTTC.

CDR3 protein: CATSRDGPGYGYTF. The CDR3 DNA is TGTGCCACCAGCAGAGATGGGCCAGGCTATGGCTACACCTTC. The chain uses TRBV15 and TRBJ1-2; D ambiguous. Between the trimmed V and J ends, which lost 0 bases and 4 bases, there was a span of 9 bases. The CDR3 has 14 amino acids. The V gene's germline CDR1 is LNHNV and CDR2 YYDKDF (reference sequence).

The V and J genes are TRBV2 and TRBJ2-3, with 8 bases fitting TRBD2. V lost 1 base, J lost 11 bases, and 11 bases stayed unmatched. This CDR3 contains 15 residues. Germline CDR1 and CDR2: SNHLY and FYNNEI. CDR3 protein: CASSEVRGAHKLQYF. The CDR3 bases are TGTGCCAGCAGTGAAGTGCGGGGGGCGCATAAATTGCAGTATTTT.

This clonotype was seen more than once but under ten times. J is TRBJ2-1 and V is TRBV15, with TRBD2 matching 11 bases. The CDR3 spans 17 residues. The junction had 8 bases not matched to a gene; V was cut back by 3 bases and J by 4 bases. Per germline, CDR1 LNHNV and CDR2 YYDKDF (reference sequence). CDR3 sequence (DNA): TGTGCCACCAGCAGTAGCGGGAGGGCGTGGGGGTACAATGAGCAGTTCTTC. The encoded protein is CATSSSGRAWGYNEQFF. Full variable domain (outside the CDR3, taken from reference TRBV15 and TRBJ2-1): DAMVIQNPRYQVTQFGKPVTLSCSQTLNHNVMYWYQQKSSQAPKLLFHYYDKDFNNEADTPDNFQSRRPNTSFCFLDIRSPGLGDTAMYLCATSSSGRAWGYNEQFFGPGTRLTVL.

J is TRBJ2-4 and V is TRBV2; the match to TRBD2 covers 10 bases. The CDR3 has 18 residues. Germline assignment: CDR1 SNHLY and CDR2 FYNNEI. V trimming: 1 base; J trimming: 3 bases; junction bases outside the gene matches: 9. The CDR3 nucleotides are TGTGCCAGCAGTGAAGGGTCCCCTAGCGGGGGATACAAAAACATTCAGTACTTC. Protein product: CASSEGSPSGGYKNIQYF.

In its sample, this clonotype was seen a few times. V is TRBV20-1 and J is TRBJ2-1; 7 bases match TRBD2. V shed 5 bases, J shed 5 bases, and the junction held 9 bases outside the gene matches. The CDR3 length is 14 residues. The V gene's germline CDR1 is DFQATT and CDR2 SNEGSKA (reference sequence). CDR3 region: CSAYGTNSDNEQFF. Written as DNA, the CDR3 is TGCAGTGCTTACGGGACTAATTCCGACAATGAGCAGTTCTTC.

This clonotype was observed a few times. The rearrangement links TRBV6-5 to TRBJ1-1; 7 nucleotides agree with TRBD1. Germline CDR1 MNHEY, CDR2 SVGAGI. The CDR3 length is 15 residues. The junction had 7 bases not matched to a gene; V was cut back by 4 bases and J by 2 bases. In nucleotides, the CDR3 is TGTGCCAGCAGTTCTCCTGCAGGGGGTAACACTGAAGCTTTCTTT. Translating it yields CASSSPAGGNTEAFF.

This chain uses TRBV7-9 with TRBJ2-6; D remains unclear. The CDR3 is 17 residues long. Germline loops: CDR1 SEHNR, CDR2 FQNEAQ (reference sequence). With 1 base removed from V and 0 bases from J, the gap between germline ends came to 10 bases. CDR3 nucleotides: TGTGCCAGCAGCTTAGAGAGGCTCATCTCTGGGGCCAACGTCCTGACTTTC. Translation gives CASSLERLISGANVLTF.

This clonotype was observed many times. J is TRBJ2-1 and V is TRBV29-1; D assignment may be TRBD1 or TRBD2 (7 bases each). The CDR3 spans 13 residues. Germline CDR1 reads SQVTM; CDR2 reads ANQGSEA. Trimming took 6 bases from V and 10 from J, leaving 19 bases between them. CDR3 nucleotide sequence: TGCAGCGTGGAGGGAGGGGGCAGAGGGGAGCAGTTCTTC. Its translation is CSVEGGGRGEQFF.

Here the CDR3 reads CASTKAPSYYGYTF. In DNA, the CDR3 is TGTGCCAGCACCAAGGCGCCCTCCTACTATGGCTACACCTTC. This sequence joins TRBV6-1 and TRBJ1-2, with D unresolved. Germline V gene sequence: CDR1 MNHNS, CDR2 SASEGT. The CDR3 runs 14 residues. V lost 7 bases and J 3 bases, leaving 15 bases between the germline ends.

The V gene is TRBV5-1, the J gene TRBJ2-3; 7 bases agree with TRBD2. The CDR3 consists of 16 residues. The V segment lost 0 bases and the J segment 3 bases; nucleotides outside the gene matches: 7. Germline CDR1 reads SGHRS; CDR2 reads YFSETQ. CDR3 residues: CASSLEPGGRTDTQYF. The CDR3 coding sequence is TGCGCCAGCAGCTTGGAGCCCGGCGGGAGAACAGATACGCAGTATTTT.